One sample yielded the 26 T cell receptor beta chains listed below, sequenced in a study of Ad26.COV2.S vaccination and SARS-CoV-2 variants. Assay: immunoSEQ multiplex PCR; the TCRdb copy retains only in-frame clones and omits some. The sample holds 350,000 to 550,000 clones, approximately 89% seen once. Treatment in this sample: some 20 received Ad26.COV2.S at low or high dose, single or two shots; five or six received placebo; per-sample allocation not given. Sampling was done on day 63 after the first vaccine or placebo injection. Sequencing used peripheral blood, obtained in a trial of Ad26.COV2.S vaccine versus placebo. The receptors were gathered from a person aged 18-60 years who received the Ad26.COV2.S COVID-19 vaccine or a placebo.

The chain uses TRBV10-2 and TRBJ1-2; 7 nucleotides align to TRBD1. This CDR3 comprises 16 residues. V shed 5 bases and J 0 bases; nucleotides not matched to a gene: 9. Germline values: CDR1 WSHSY, CDR2 SAAADI. CDR3: CASSLSDRTSNYGYTF. Written as DNA, the CDR3 is TGCGCCAGCAGTTTGTCGGACAGGACCTCTAACTATGGCTACACCTTC.

V gene TRBV6-5 combines with J gene TRBJ2-5; 8 bases are a match to TRBD1. CDR1 and CDR2 (germline): MNHEY, SVGAGI. J gave up 1 base and V 6 bases, and 4 bases lay outside the gene matches. The CDR3 has 14 residues. As DNA, the CDR3 is TGTGCCAGCAGCCCGGACAGGGCCCAAGAGACCCAGTACTTC. Translation: CASSPDRAQETQYF.

This clone was counted only a few times. The rearrangement uses TRBV13 and TRBJ1-1, with D possibly TRBD1 on 5 matching bases. V lost 5 bases and J lost 0, with 10 bases in between. CDR1 and CDR2 from the germline V gene are PRHDT and FYEKMQ (reference sequence). This CDR3 spans 14 amino acids. The CDR3 reads CASSMGTVNTEAFF. The CDR3 region has the DNA TGTGCCAGCAGCATGGGGACGGTGAACACTGAAGCTTTCTTT.

DNA of the CDR3: TGCGCCAGCGCCGGGGGGCCCAAAAACATTCAGTACTTC. This encodes CASAGGPKNIQYF. The chain joins TRBV4-1 to TRBJ2-4; a possible D gene is TRBD2 (7 bases). The CDR3 is 13 residues long. Per the germline V gene, CDR1 is MGHRA and CDR2 is YSYEKL. V was cut by 8 bases and J by 2 bases, with 10 bases left in between.

V usage is TRBV5-1 and J usage is TRBJ2-4; 7 nucleotides agree with TRBD1. This CDR3 has 16 amino acids. CDR1 is SGHRS, CDR2 YFSETQ, per germline. Trimming at V came to 7 bases and at J to 0 bases, leaving 10 bases not matched to a gene. CDR3 coding DNA: TGCGCCAGCGGATACGACGACAGGGTAGCCAAAAACATTCAGTACTTC. Protein sequence: CASGYDDRVAKNIQYF.

The chain is built from TRBV5-6 and TRBJ2-3; 11 bases align to TRBD2. J lost 4 bases, V lost 3 bases, and 7 bases had no gene match. Germline lookup yields CDR1 SGHDT and CDR2 YYEEEE. The CDR3 length is 16 residues. The CDR3: CASSSLSGGASDTQYF. In DNA form, the CDR3 reads TGTGCCAGCAGCTCCCTTAGCGGGGGGGCATCAGATACGCAGTATTTT.

This clone was picked up one time. The chain carries TRBV9 and TRBJ1-5; D remains ambiguous. Germline CDR1 and CDR2: SGDLS and YYNGEE. The CDR3 loop spans 14 amino acids. V was trimmed by 0 bases and J by 7 bases, leaving 11 bases between them. This CDR3 reads CASSVASEGQPQHF. The CDR3 DNA is TGTGCCAGCAGCGTAGCTTCAGAAGGACAGCCCCAGCATTTT.

The rearrangement joins TRBV19 to TRBJ1-1; D perhaps matches TRBD1 (5 bases). The CDR3 contains 15 residues. V was shortened by 7 bases and J by 3 bases, with 18 bases between the two germline ends. Per germline, CDR1 LNHDA and CDR2 SQIVND (reference sequence). CDR3 sequence reads: CASTAARGWDTEAFF. CDR3 DNA sequence: TGTGCCAGTACCGCTGCTAGGGGTTGGGACACTGAAGCTTTCTTT.

The chain links TRBV5-3 to TRBJ2-4, with TRBD1 matching over 7 bases. TRBV5-3 is an open reading frame whose function is uncertain. CDR3 length: 14 residues. V lost 0 bases and J lost 4; bases outside the gene matches: 1. CDR3 in DNA: TGTGCCAGAAGCTTGGAACAGGGGAAAAACATTCAGTACTTC. Encoded protein: CARSLEQGKNIQYF.

V gene TRBV6-5 combines with J gene TRBJ2-4; 8 bases align to TRBD1. V gave up 0 bases and J gave up 1 base; unmatched junction bases: 2. The CDR3 has 16 amino acids. Germline CDR1 MNHEY, CDR2 SVGAGI. The DNA of the CDR3 is TGTGCCAGCAGTTACTCAAGACAGGGGGCCAAAAACATTCAGTACTTC. Its translation: CASSYSRQGAKNIQYF.

This sequence joins TRBV7-2 and TRBJ1-2, with D unresolved. Per the germline V gene, CDR1 is SGHTA and CDR2 is FQGNSA. The CDR3 spans 14 residues. Trimming cost V 6 bases and J 8 bases, with 19 bases left between them. In DNA, the CDR3 is TGTGCCAGCAGTTCCGGGCCGGGTTTTAAGGGCTACACCTTC. As protein: CASSSGPGFKGYTF.

Here the CDR3 DNA reads TGTGCCAGCAGCTCGGGACAGCTCACAGATACGCAGTATTTT. This gives the protein CASSSGQLTDTQYF. The rearrangement joins TRBV5-5 to TRBJ2-3, with TRBD1 matching 7 bases. The CDR3 is 14 residues long. Germline trimming cut 3 bases from V and 2 bases from J; bases unmatched to any gene: 3. The germline V gene encodes CDR1 SGHKS and CDR2 YYEKEE (reference sequence).

The chain employs TRBV9 and TRBJ1-6; D uncertain. The V end was cut by 0 bases, the J end by 0 bases, with 13 bases between. The germline V gene has CDR1 SGDLS and CDR2 YYNGEE. The CDR3 is made up of 18 amino acids. CDR3 sequence reads: CASSVGIGESSYNSPLHF. CDR3 coding DNA: TGTGCCAGCAGCGTAGGTATCGGCGAAAGCTCCTATAATTCACCCCTCCACTTT. Full variable domain (missing parts from reference TRBV9 and TRBJ1-6): DSGVTQTPKHLITATGQRVTLRCSPRSGDLSVYWYQQSLDQGLQFLIQYYNGEERAKGNILERFSAQQFPDLHSELNLSSLELGDSALYFCASSVGIGESSYNSPLHFGNGTRLTVT.

The gene calls are TRBV4-1 and TRBJ1-1; 7 bases align to TRBD1. This CDR3 region has 13 residues. Per germline, CDR1 MGHRA and CDR2 YSYEKL. V dropped 5 bases and J dropped 8; count of bases not matched to a gene: 8. The CDR3 sequence is CASSKTGDGEAFF. For the CDR3, the DNA is TGCGCCAGCAGCAAAACAGGGGATGGCGAAGCTTTCTTT.

The chain links TRBV5-1 to TRBJ2-2, with 9 positions matching TRBD1. The V gene's germline CDR1 is SGHRS and CDR2 YFSETQ. V lost 4 bases to trimming and J lost 1 base; unmatched junction nucleotides: 8. CDR3 length: 17 amino acids. CDR3 residues: CASSPMGQGLNTGELFF. Written as DNA, the CDR3 is TGCGCCAGCAGCCCGATGGGACAGGGACTGAACACCGGGGAGCTGTTTTTT. Using reference TRBV5-1 and TRBJ2-2 for the parts outside the CDR3, the full variable domain is KAGVTQTPRYLIKTRGQQVTLSCSPISGHRSVSWYQQTPGQGLQFLFEYFSETQRNKGNFPGRFSGRQFSNSRSEMNVSTLELGDSALYLCASSPMGQGLNTGELFFGEGSRLTVL.

This chain joins TRBV7-9 and TRBJ2-1, with 9 positions matching TRBD1. CDR3 size: 15 residues. Trimming at V came to 5 bases and at J to 10 bases, leaving 12 bases not matched to a gene. Germline V gene sequence: CDR1 SEHNR, CDR2 FQNEAQ (reference sequence). The CDR3 is CASSLSLGQGREQFF. CDR3 sequence (DNA): TGTGCCAGCAGCCTATCCCTGGGACAGGGAAGAGAGCAGTTCTTC. The entire variable domain, with the rest obtained from reference TRBV7-9 and TRBJ2-1, is as follows: DTGVSQNPRHKITKRGQNVTFRCDPISEHNRLYWYRQTLGQGPEFLTYFQNEAQLEKSRLLSDRFSAERPKGSFSTLEIQRTEQGDSAMYLCASSLSLGQGREQFFGPGTRLTVL.

Of note for this clone: The sample carries other DNA sequences with the same CDR3. The chain couples TRBV9 to TRBJ2-7, with 8 nucleotides matching TRBD1. The CDR3 is 14 residues long. Germline V gives CDR1 SGDLS, CDR2 YYNGEE. V lost 2 bases, J lost 2 bases, and 3 bases stayed unmatched. The CDR3 DNA reads as TGTGCCAGCAGCGTTGGACAGGGCGCCTACGAGCAGTACTTC. As protein: CASSVGQGAYEQYF.

The chain uses TRBV7-9 and TRBJ1-1; D is unclear. Germline V gene data show CDR1 as SEHNR and CDR2 as FQNEAQ (reference sequence). CDR3 size: 13 residues. V dropped 1 base and J dropped 8 bases, with 11 bases sitting between them. The DNA of the CDR3 is TGTGCCAGCAGCTTAGGTTCCCCAATAGAAGCTTTCTTT. It translates to CASSLGSPIEAFF.

This clone has a handful of counts. The chain links TRBV3-1 (or the pseudogene TRBV3-2) to TRBJ1-3; TRBD1 might be the D (6 bases). The germline V gene encodes CDR1 LGHDT and CDR2 YNNKEL (reference sequence). Trimming pared 3 bases from V and 1 base from J, leaving 13 bases between. CDR3 length: 16 amino acids. The CDR3 sequence: CASSQPIGGSGNTIYF. CDR3 coding DNA: TGTGCCAGCAGCCAGCCGATAGGGGGATCTGGAAACACCATATATTTT.

The chain couples TRBV18 to TRBJ2-1; D is ambiguous. The CDR3 spans 14 residues. Trimming removed 1 base at V and 5 bases at J, with 9 bases between. Germline lookup yields CDR1 KGHSH and CDR2 LQKENI. The CDR3 bases are TGTGCCAGCTCACCACTTGCAGGAAACAATGAGCAGTTCTTC. Its translation is CASSPLAGNNEQFF. The full variable domain, rest sourced from reference TRBV18 and TRBJ2-1, is NAGVMQNPRHLVRRRGQEARLRCSPMKGHSHVYWYRQLPEEGLKFMVYLQKENIIDESGMPKERFSAEFPKEGPSILRIQQVVRGDSAAYFCASSPLAGNNEQFFGPGTRLTVL.

The chain couples TRBV5-8 to TRBJ2-3, with a tentative D call TRBD2 (6 bases). Germline V gene lookup returns CDR1 SGHTS and CDR2 YDEGEE. Trimming pared 7 bases from V and 0 bases from J, leaving 27 bases between. This CDR3 region has 19 residues. CDR3 residues: CASPTGGVGGGVSTDTQYF. The CDR3 region has the DNA TGTGCCAGCCCCACCGGCGGGGTGGGCGGAGGGGTGAGCACAGATACGCAGTATTTT.

The rearrangement links TRBV5-4 to TRBJ2-1; 8 bases match TRBD2. The CDR3 is 15 amino acids. With 0 bases clipped from V and 8 bases from J, the junction kept 7 bases outside the gene matches. CDR1 is SGHNT and CDR2 is YYREEE in the germline V gene (reference sequence). The chain's CDR3 is CASSLARGGGYEQFF. In nucleotides, the CDR3 is TGTGCCAGCAGCTTGGCCCGGGGGGGTGGTTATGAGCAGTTCTTC. The full variable domain, rest sourced from reference TRBV5-4 and TRBJ2-1, is ETGVTQSPTHLIKTRGQQVTLRCSSQSGHNTVSWYQQALGQGPQFIFQYYREEENGRGNFPPRFSGLQFPNYSSELNVNALELDDSALYLCASSLARGGGYEQFFGPGTRLTVL.

The V call is TRBV6-5, the J call TRBJ1-5; a possible D gene is TRBD1 (5 bases). Per germline, CDR1 MNHEY and CDR2 SVGAGI. This CDR3 has 15 residues. The ends were cut back, 6 bases at V and 0 bases at J, with 12 bases in the middle. DNA for the CDR3: TGTGCCAGCAGCACCTTGGGGGATAGCAATCAGCCCCAGCATTTT. Translated, it gives CASSTLGDSNQPQHF.

The V and J genes are TRBV3-1 (or the pseudogene TRBV3-2) and TRBJ2-5; TRBD1 is a possible D gene (6 bases). V was clipped by 5 bases and J by 4 bases, with 17 bases between them. CDR1 LGHDT and CDR2 YNNKEL come from the germline V gene (reference sequence). The CDR3 totals 15 residues. CDR3 loop: CASSVRQVGGETQYF. CDR3 bases: TGTGCCAGCAGCGTCCGACAGGTCGGAGGAGAGACCCAGTACTTC.

This chain links TRBV4-1 with TRBJ2-3; the match to TRBD2 covers 8 bases. Germline assignment: CDR1 MGHRA and CDR2 YSYEKL. V was pared by 0 bases and J by 5 bases, with 16 bases of the junction left unmatched. This CDR3 region has 19 residues. The DNA of the CDR3 is TGCGCCAGCAGCCAAGAGGGGGTATTCCGCGGGAGGTTCATAGATACGCAGTATTTT. This encodes CASSQEGVFRGRFIDTQYF.

The genes are TRBV27 and TRBJ2-2; D is unclear. The CDR3 has 13 residues. Per germline, CDR1 MNHEY and CDR2 SMNVEV (reference sequence). Trimming left V 1 base short and J 7 bases short, with 7 bases between. The CDR3 DNA reads TGTGCCAGCAGTTTATGGCTGGGCGGGGAGCTGTTTTTT. This encodes CASSLWLGGELFF.